Following are 19 T cell receptor beta chains from one sample sequenced in a study of PD-1 blockade in classical Hodgkin lymphoma. The sample's time point: cycle 4 day 1 (C4D1), after around six weeks of nivolumab. Autologous stem cell transplantation was followed by relapse in every patient, and brentuximab vedotin exposure varied. Sequenced by immunoSEQ multiplex PCR; TCRdb stores in-frame clones only, minus some. The table includes approximately 65,000 clones, around 94% detected once. The sequencing here drew on peripheral blood mononuclear cells (PBMCs), taken before the fourth cycle of nivolumab. All receptors come from a human donor with classical Hodgkin lymphoma.

As DNA, the CDR3 is TGTGCCAGCCTAAGGACAGGGACCTTTACAAACACTGAAGCTTTCTTT. Translated: CASLRTGTFTNTEAFF. This chain connects TRBV2 to TRBJ1-1; 8 bases are shared with TRBD1. There are 16 residues in the CDR3. The germline V gene has CDR1 SNHLY and CDR2 FYNNEI. The ends lost 8 bases at V and 2 bases at J; junction bases unmatched: 13.

The rearrangement joins TRBV6-6 to TRBJ2-7; 7 positions agree with TRBD1. V shed 6 bases and J 6 bases; nucleotides not matched to a gene: 8. Germline V gives CDR1 MNHNY, CDR2 SVGAGI (reference sequence). CDR3 size: 13 residues. The CDR3 reads CASRVDRVGEQYF. In nucleotides, the CDR3 is TGTGCCAGCAGAGTTGACAGGGTAGGCGAGCAGTACTTC.

V usage is TRBV2 and J usage is TRBJ1-1, with D possibly matching TRBD1 (6 bases). Deletions cut 2 bases from V and 1 base from J, with 14 bases between. Germline-derived CDR1 and CDR2 are SNHLY and FYNNEI. This CDR3 comprises 16 residues. The CDR3 nucleotides read TGTGCCAGCAGTGAAAGGGCAGGGGAATGGAACACTGAAGCTTTCTTT. It translates to CASSERAGEWNTEAFF.

V and J are TRBV10-3 and TRBJ1-1; tentatively, D is TRBD1 (6 bases). The CDR3 spans 12 residues. The ends were cut back, 10 bases at V and 1 base at J, with 10 bases in the middle. CDR1 and CDR2 from the germline V gene are ENHRY and SYGVKD. CDR3 DNA sequence: TGTGCCACGCAAGGGGGGAACACTGAAGCTTTCTTT. Translated, it gives CATQGGNTEAFF.

This clone appeared a few times. V usage is TRBV5-1 and J usage is TRBJ1-6; D not resolved. This CDR3 spans 15 amino acids. Germline lookup yields CDR1 SGHRS and CDR2 YFSETQ. Trimming stripped 4 bases from V and 10 bases from J, with 18 bases between. The CDR3, as DNA: TGCGCCAGCAGCGGCCAGCCCGGCAGCTTGTCACCCCTCCACTTT. This translates into CASSGQPGSLSPLHF.

The CDR3 sequence is CASSLVPNTEAFF. DNA of the CDR3: TGTGCCAGCAGTTTAGTTCCGAACACTGAAGCTTTCTTT. The chain couples TRBV28 to TRBJ1-1; D uncertain. Trimming removed 2 bases from V and 1 base from J, with 5 bases in between. CDR1 MDHEN and CDR2 SYDVKM come from the germline V gene. The length of the CDR3 is 13 residues. The entire variable domain, with the rest obtained from reference TRBV28 and TRBJ1-1, is as follows: DVKVTQSSRYLVKRTGEKVFLECVQDMDHENMFWYRQDPGLGLRLIYFSYDVKMKEKGDIPEGYSVSREKKERFSLILESASTNQTSMYLCASSLVPNTEAFFGQGTRLTVV.

This chain uses TRBV14 with TRBJ2-1; a possible D gene is TRBD2 (5 bases). In germline, CDR1 is SGHDN, CDR2 FVKESK. The V and J ends lost 0 bases and 7 bases respectively, with 7 bases between them. The CDR3 sequence is 13 residues long. This CDR3 is CASSQDRGNEQFF. The CDR3 DNA sequence: TGTGCCAGCAGCCAAGATCGGGGTAATGAGCAGTTCTTC.

The V call is TRBV18, the J call TRBJ2-2; D is undetermined. Germline V gene data show CDR1 as KGHSH and CDR2 as LQKENI. Trimming took 6 bases from V and 7 from J, leaving 24 bases between them. CDR3 length: 17 amino acids. The CDR3 spells CASSPSTWSSLNGELFF. The CDR3 bases are TGTGCCAGCTCCCCTAGTACCTGGAGCTCCCTCAACGGGGAGCTGTTTTTT.

The chain links TRBV11-2 to TRBJ2-2; D is ambiguous. CDR1 and CDR2 from the germline V gene are SGHAT and FQNNGV. V lost 2 bases, J lost 7 bases, and 5 bases lay in between. The CDR3 sequence is 12 residues long. The CDR3 sequence: CASSLSGGELFF. CDR3 nucleotides: TGTGCCAGCAGCTTATCTGGCGGGGAGCTGTTTTTT.

The chain couples TRBV27 to TRBJ1-5, with a tentative D call TRBD1 (6 bases). The CDR3 has 14 residues. Trimming pared 6 bases from V and 0 bases from J, leaving 9 bases between. Germline CDR1 and CDR2: MNHEY and SMNVEV (reference sequence). CDR3 protein: CASRGGSSNQPQHF. CDR3 in DNA: TGTGCCAGCAGAGGGGGTTCTAGCAATCAGCCCCAGCATTTT.

The V and J genes are TRBV28 and TRBJ2-7; D remains ambiguous. This CDR3 has 16 residues. CDR1 is MDHEN, CDR2 SYDVKM, per germline. V shed 2 bases and J shed 0 bases, with 14 bases lying between them. CDR3 sequence reads: CASSLHAPSGSYEQYF. In DNA, the CDR3 is TGTGCCAGCAGTTTACACGCTCCCAGTGGCTCCTACGAGCAGTACTTC.

The chain carries TRBV7-9 and TRBJ1-1; perhaps TRBD1 as D (5 bases). Between the trimmed V and J ends, which lost 4 bases and 3 bases, there was a span of 18 bases. CDR3 length: 16 residues. CDR1 is SEHNR, CDR2 FQNEAQ, per germline (reference sequence). As DNA, the CDR3 is TGTGCCAGCAGCTCAACGACGGACATTTATCACACTGAAGCTTTCTTT. Protein product: CASSSTTDIYHTEAFF. The variable domain in full, completed from reference TRBV7-9 and TRBJ1-1, reads DTGVSQNPRHKITKRGQNVTFRCDPISEHNRLYWYRQTLGQGPEFLTYFQNEAQLEKSRLLSDRFSAERPKGSFSTLEIQRTEQGDSAMYLCASSSTTDIYHTEAFFGQGTRLTVV.

This clone was seen only once. The chain couples TRBV5-5 to TRBJ1-5; unclear D gene. This CDR3 region has 14 residues. Germline values: CDR1 SGHKS, CDR2 YYEKEE (reference sequence). V gave up 1 base and J gave up 1 base, with 6 bases separating them. The CDR3 reads CASSLRDSNQPQHF. In DNA, the CDR3 is TGTGCCAGCAGCTTGCGAGACAGCAATCAGCCCCAGCATTTT.

This rearrangement joins TRBV20-1 to TRBJ2-1; D not resolved. The length of the CDR3 is 11 residues. V was trimmed by 3 bases and J by 4 bases, leaving 4 bases between them. Germline V CDR1 and CDR2: DFQATT, SNEGSKA (reference sequence). The CDR3 region has the DNA TGCAGTGCTAGTAGATACAATGAGCAGTTCTTC. Its translation is CSASRYNEQFF.

The J gene is TRBJ1-6, the V gene TRBV18; 7 nucleotides agree with TRBD1. J was trimmed by 2 bases and V by 4 bases; bases with no gene match: 5. Germline V gene sequence: CDR1 KGHSH, CDR2 LQKENI. The CDR3 is 16 residues long. The CDR3 DNA follows: TGTGCCAGCTCACGACAGGGAGAGCCCTATAATTCACCCCTCCACTTT. Encoded protein: CASSRQGEPYNSPLHF.

The DNA for the CDR3 is TGCGCCAGCAGGTCCCGGACTAGCGGGGGATACGAGCAGTACTTC. This encodes CASRSRTSGGYEQYF. V usage is TRBV5-1 and J usage is TRBJ2-7, with 13 bases identical to TRBD2. J gave up 4 bases and V 5 bases, and 6 bases lay outside the gene matches. Per the germline V gene, CDR1 is SGHRS and CDR2 is YFSETQ. The CDR3 runs 15 residues. Combining the CDR3 with reference TRBV5-1 and TRBJ2-7 gives the whole variable domain KAGVTQTPRYLIKTRGQQVTLSCSPISGHRSVSWYQQTPGQGLQFLFEYFSETQRNKGNFPGRFSGRQFSNSRSEMNVSTLELGDSALYLCASRSRTSGGYEQYFGPGTRLTVT.

This clone was detected only a few times. The sample contains more than one DNA sequence encoding this CDR3. The chain uses TRBV19 and TRBJ2-2; 8 bases agree with TRBD2. Germline V gene lookup returns CDR1 LNHDA and CDR2 SQIVND (reference sequence). J gave up 4 bases and V 3 bases, and 1 base lay outside the gene matches. The CDR3 sequence is 14 residues long. The CDR3 DNA sequence: TGTGCCAGTAGTATCGGGGGGGTCACCGGGGAGCTGTTTTTT. Its translation: CASSIGGVTGELFF.

The chain is built from TRBV13 and TRBJ2-4; D unclear. Trimming left V 6 bases short and J 0 bases short, with 15 bases between. Per the germline V gene, CDR1 is PRHDT and CDR2 is FYEKMQ (reference sequence). This CDR3 contains 16 residues. The CDR3 here is CASSPKTALAKNIQYF. CDR3 DNA: TGTGCCAGCAGTCCCAAGACGGCCTTAGCCAAAAACATTCAGTACTTC.

This chain connects TRBV10-3 to TRBJ2-1; tentatively, D is TRBD1 (6 bases). Trimming removed 2 bases at V and 10 bases at J, with 9 bases between. This CDR3 is built from 12 residues. CDR1 is ENHRY, CDR2 SYGVKD, per germline. The DNA of the CDR3 is TGTGCCATCAGTGAGGGGGGCGGGGAGCAGTTCTTC. It encodes CAISEGGGEQFF.